These 25 T cell receptor beta chains share one sample of origin, sequenced in a study of graft-versus-host responses after intestinal transplantation. Some clones are missing from TCRdb's copy, which holds only in-frame ones; the method was immunoSEQ multiplex PCR. The sample records 98,000 or so clones, 86% being singletons. Sample: PBMCs, taken 255 days after intestinal transplant. The receptors come from a human patient who received an intestinal transplant, so some T cells may come from the graft donor.

The V call is TRBV27, the J call TRBJ1-1; D may be TRBD1 (5 bases). Looked up from germline, CDR1 is MNHEY and CDR2 is SMNVEV (reference sequence). Trimming stripped 7 bases from V and 0 bases from J, with 18 bases between. There are 16 residues in the CDR3. CDR3 amino acids: CASKVRGQLMNTEAFF. The CDR3 region has the DNA TGTGCCAGCAAGGTTAGGGGCCAGCTAATGAACACTGAAGCTTTCTTT.

This clone was seen a single time. The chain couples TRBV5-1 to TRBJ1-2, with D uncertain. Trimming removed 5 bases at V and 2 bases at J, with 7 bases between. Germline CDR1 and CDR2: SGHRS and YFSETQ. The CDR3 spans 12 residues. The CDR3 bases are TGCGCCAGCAGGGCGGAGAACTATGGCTACACCTTC. This codes for CASRAENYGYTF.

V is TRBV6-1 and J is TRBJ1-4; D uncertain. Between the trimmed V and J ends, which lost 6 bases and 4 bases, there was a span of 15 bases. Germline V gene lookup returns CDR1 MNHNS and CDR2 SASEGT. The CDR3 length is 15 residues. The CDR3 bases are TGTGCCAGCAGCAGCGGGCGGGAGATTAATGAAAAACTGTTTTTT. Amino acids: CASSSGREINEKLFF.

This clone has just one count. The chain combines TRBV4-1 with TRBJ2-1, with 10 bases matching TRBD2. The V gene's germline CDR1 is MGHRA and CDR2 YSYEKL. This CDR3 spans 17 amino acids. With 3 bases clipped from V and 5 bases from J, the junction kept 10 bases outside the gene matches. The CDR3 DNA follows: TGCGCCAGCAGCCACACGTCTAGCGGGAGAGGGGACAATGAGCAGTTCTTC. Translation: CASSHTSSGRGDNEQFF.

This chain connects TRBV15 to TRBJ1-2; 7 nucleotides agree with TRBD1. The trim removed 3 bases at V and 4 bases at J, leaving 11 bases unmatched. Germline assignment: CDR1 LNHNV and CDR2 YYDKDF (reference sequence). The CDR3 sequence is 16 residues long. CDR3 sequence (DNA): TGTGCCACCAGCAGGGATGGGACAGTAGCTTCCTATGGCTACACCTTC. Its translation is CATSRDGTVASYGYTF.

This clone was seen once. CDR3 loop: CASSQVLNQPQHF. The DNA of the CDR3 is TGCGCCAGCAGCCAAGTCCTCAATCAGCCCCAGCATTTT. The V call is TRBV4-1, the J call TRBJ1-5; no clear D gene. Germline V gene sequence: CDR1 MGHRA, CDR2 YSYEKL. Trimming removed 1 base at V and 3 bases at J, with 4 bases between. The CDR3 loop spans 13 amino acids.

The V and J genes are TRBV10-3 and TRBJ2-1; D is unresolved. Germline CDR1 ENHRY, CDR2 SYGVKD. The CDR3 is made up of 13 amino acids. Trimming shortened V by 5 bases and J by 3 bases, and 8 bases separated the two germline ends. CDR3 DNA sequence: TGTGCCATCAGTCTCGACGGCTACAATGAGCAGTTCTTC. It yields the protein CAISLDGYNEQFF.

V usage is TRBV7-9 and J usage is TRBJ1-6, with D possibly TRBD1 on 5 matching bases. The V end was cut by 8 bases, the J end by 5 bases, with 16 bases between. There are 15 residues in the CDR3. Germline V lookup: CDR1 SEHNR, CDR2 FQNEAQ (reference sequence). As DNA, the CDR3 is TGTGCCAGCGCCTCTGGGACTGCGAATAATTCACCCCTCCACTTT. Translated, it gives CASASGTANNSPLHF.

This clone was detected once. The V call is TRBV4-2, the J call TRBJ2-3; 10 nucleotides align to TRBD1. Looked up from germline, CDR1 is LGHNA and CDR2 is YNFKEQ. The CDR3 loop spans 16 amino acids. The V gene end was trimmed by 4 bases and the J gene end by 2 bases; junction bases not matched to a gene: 6. CDR3 in amino acids: CASSPPGTGATDTQYF. The DNA of the CDR3 is TGTGCCAGCAGCCCGCCCGGGACAGGGGCCACAGATACGCAGTATTTT.

The CDR3 region is CASSEMGLAGGSQETQYF. CDR3 bases: TGTGCCAGCAGTGAAATGGGACTAGCGGGGGGGTCCCAAGAGACCCAGTACTTC. The rearrangement joins TRBV2 to TRBJ2-5; 16 nucleotides match TRBD2. Germline V gene sequence: CDR1 SNHLY, CDR2 FYNNEI. J gave up 1 base and V 2 bases, and 4 bases lay outside the gene matches. This CDR3 comprises 18 residues. Looking up the rest from reference TRBV2 and TRBJ2-5 gives the full variable domain: EPEVTQTPSHQVTQMGQEVILRCVPISNHLYFYWYRQILGQKVEFLVSFYNNEISEKSEIFDDQFSVERPDGSNFTLKIRSTKLEDSAMYFCASSEMGLAGGSQETQYFGPGTRLLVL.

This clone was picked up one time. Sequence at one end of the junction differs from germline and may be a read error. The chain links TRBV14 to TRBJ2-7; tentatively, D is TRBD2 (6 bases). Germline CDR1 reads SGHDN; CDR2 reads FVKESK. The CDR3 has 13 residues. DNA of the CDR3: TGTGCCAGCAGCCAAGATAGGAGGTCCGCGGGGCACTTC. Its protein is CASSQDRRSAGHF.

This chain joins TRBV29-1 and TRBJ2-5, with D hard to call. There are 16 residues in the CDR3. V lost 2 bases and J 2 bases, leaving 18 bases between the germline ends. CDR1 and CDR2 (germline): SQVTM, ANQGSEA. CDR3 region: CSVERPAGPYQETQYF. The CDR3 coding sequence is TGCAGCGTTGAACGCCCTGCCGGGCCCTATCAAGAGACCCAGTACTTC.

This clone has just a few counts. V and J are TRBV10-2 and TRBJ1-1, with 7 bases that match TRBD1. The J segment lost 4 bases and the V segment lost 4 bases, leaving 3 bases of the junction unmatched. Germline assignment: CDR1 WSHSY and CDR2 SAAADI. The CDR3 sequence is 13 residues long. The CDR3 region is CASSGQGGTEAFF. The DNA for the CDR3 is TGCGCCAGCAGTGGACAGGGAGGCACTGAAGCTTTCTTT.

The chain uses TRBV29-1 and TRBJ1-2; possibly TRBD1 for D (6 bases). Trimming took off 4 bases at V and 6 bases at J, with 15 bases between the two ends. CDR3 length: 13 residues. Germline V gene data show CDR1 as SQVTM and CDR2 as ANQGSEA. The CDR3 nucleotides are TGCAGCGTTGGGAACGGGGGGCCGGATGGCTACACCTTC. Translation: CSVGNGGPDGYTF. Together with reference TRBV29-1 and TRBJ1-2, the CDR3 gives the full variable domain: SAVISQKPSRDICQRGTSLTIQCQVDSQVTMMFWYRQQPGQSLTLIATANQGSEATYESGFVIDKFPISRPNLTFSTLTVSNMSPEDSSIYLCSVGNGGPDGYTFGSGTRLTVV.

The chain employs TRBV6-5 and TRBJ2-7; D possibly uses TRBD1 or TRBD2 (5 bases each). Germline V gene data show CDR1 as MNHEY and CDR2 as SVGAGI. The CDR3 totals 15 residues. The V gene lost 4 bases and the J gene lost 2 bases, with 15 bases spanning the gap. In DNA form, the CDR3 reads TGTGCCAGCAGTTCCGGGACCTATGGAGCCTACGAGCAGTACTTC. It specifies CASSSGTYGAYEQYF.

The chain couples TRBV6-6 to TRBJ1-5, with TRBD1 matching 7 bases. Germline CDR1 reads MNHNY; CDR2 reads SVGAGI (reference sequence). With 1 base clipped from V and 5 bases from J, the junction kept 8 bases outside the gene matches. The CDR3 runs 16 residues. CDR3 region: CASSYWQGGGHQPQHF. The CDR3 coding sequence is TGTGCCAGCAGTTACTGGCAGGGGGGAGGTCATCAGCCCCAGCATTTT.

The chain recombines TRBV20-1 with TRBJ2-5; tentatively, D is TRBD2 (6 bases). CDR1 DFQATT and CDR2 SNEGSKA come from the germline V gene (reference sequence). This CDR3 has 11 residues. CDR3 sequence reads: CTRLVGETQYF. The CDR3 bases are TGCACCAGACTAGTCGGGGAGACCCAGTACTTC.

The chain is built from TRBV13 and TRBJ2-5; possible D gene TRBD1, 6 bases. The J call could be wrong; TRBJ2-7 is a better fit for the DNA end. The CDR3 has 14 amino acids. Germline V gene sequence: CDR1 PRHDT, CDR2 FYEKMQ (reference sequence). The CDR3 DNA reads as TGTGCCAGCAGCTTCAGGGGAACGGCCTACGAGCAGTACTTC. As protein: CASSFRGTAYEQYF.

Details on this clone: At one boundary the junction diverges from the germline segment, which might be a read error. Other DNA sequences in this specimen translate into the identical CDR3. The chain has TRBV4-2 and TRBJ1-1; D gene uncertain. Germline values: CDR1 LGHNA, CDR2 YNFKEQ. This CDR3 contains 14 residues. CDR3 in amino acids: CASSQVAMNTEAFF. Here the CDR3 DNA reads TGTGCCAGTAGCCAAGTAGCCATGAACACTGAAGCTTTCTTT.

This rearrangement joins TRBV9 to TRBJ1-5; 8 positions agree with TRBD1. The V gene's germline CDR1 is SGDLS and CDR2 YYNGEE. The ends lost 4 bases at V and 4 bases at J; junction bases unmatched: 7. The length of the CDR3 is 15 residues. The CDR3 region is CASSTRTGRNQPQHF. CDR3 nucleotide sequence: TGTGCCAGCAGCACCCGGACAGGGCGTAATCAGCCCCAGCATTTT.

This clone was observed a handful of times. The chain carries TRBV10-3 and TRBJ2-7, with D hard to call. The CDR3 consists of 13 residues. The V gene lost 4 bases and the J gene lost 3 bases, with 10 bases spanning the gap. Germline V lookup: CDR1 ENHRY, CDR2 SYGVKD. The CDR3 DNA follows: TGTGCCATCAGTGTAGACGGCAGCTACGAGCAGTACTTC. Its translation is CAISVDGSYEQYF.

The gene calls are TRBV28 and TRBJ2-7; 8 bases are shared with TRBD1. With V trimmed by 7 bases and J by 4 bases, 15 bases remained unmatched. The CDR3 extends over 16 amino acids. In germline, CDR1 is MDHEN, CDR2 SYDVKM. The CDR3 protein is CASIPGQAAGWYEQYF. The CDR3 bases are TGTGCCAGCATCCCGGGACAGGCTGCCGGCTGGTACGAGCAGTACTTC.

This chain connects TRBV9 to TRBJ1-3; no firm D call. CDR3 length: 13 residues. Germline CDR1 and CDR2: SGDLS and YYNGEE. Trimming shortened V by 4 bases and J by 0 bases, and 5 bases separated the two germline ends. This CDR3 reads CASSTDSGNTIYF. In nucleotides, the CDR3 is TGTGCCAGCAGCACCGACTCTGGAAACACCATATATTTT.

V and J are TRBV28 and TRBJ1-1; tentatively, D is TRBD1 (5 bases). Trimming took off 3 bases at V and 7 bases at J, with 12 bases between the two ends. CDR1 is MDHEN and CDR2 is SYDVKM in the germline V gene. This CDR3 has 13 amino acids. DNA for the CDR3: TGTGCCAGCAGTTTGGTAGGCCAGGGTGAAGCTTTCTTT. It specifies CASSLVGQGEAFF.

The V and J genes are TRBV7-8 and TRBJ2-3; D gene unclear. The V end was cut by 3 bases, the J end by 5 bases, with 6 bases between. Germline V gives CDR1 SGHVS, CDR2 FQNEAQ. The CDR3 has 12 amino acids. The CDR3 nucleotides are TGTGCCAGCAGCTTTGAGGTAGATACGCAGTATTTT. Residues: CASSFEVDTQYF.